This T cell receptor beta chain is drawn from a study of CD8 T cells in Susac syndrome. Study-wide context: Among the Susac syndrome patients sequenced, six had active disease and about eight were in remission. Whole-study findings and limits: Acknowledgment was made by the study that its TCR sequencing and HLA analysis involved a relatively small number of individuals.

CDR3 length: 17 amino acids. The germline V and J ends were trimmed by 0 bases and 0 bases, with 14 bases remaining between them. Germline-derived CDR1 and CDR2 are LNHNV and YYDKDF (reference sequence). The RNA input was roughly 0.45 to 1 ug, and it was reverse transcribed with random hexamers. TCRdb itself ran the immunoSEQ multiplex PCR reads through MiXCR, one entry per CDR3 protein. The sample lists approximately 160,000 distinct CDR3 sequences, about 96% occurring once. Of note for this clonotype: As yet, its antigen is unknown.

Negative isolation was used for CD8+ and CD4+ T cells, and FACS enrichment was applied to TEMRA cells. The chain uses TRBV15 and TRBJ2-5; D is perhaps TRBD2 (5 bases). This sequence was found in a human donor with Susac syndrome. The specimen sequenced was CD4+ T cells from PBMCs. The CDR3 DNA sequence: TGTGCCACCAGCAGAGATGGAGGAATAATACACCAAGAGACCCAGTACTTC. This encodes CATSRDGGIIHQETQYF.